The clone carrying this TCR beta chain was recorded a few times. Its antigen remains unknown. TCRdb fed the 5' RACE reads into MiXCR, producing one record per CDR3 protein. The sample has hundreds of thousands of distinct CDR3 sequences, 24% seen once. CDR1 GTSNPN and CDR2 SVGIG come from the germline V gene (reference sequence). The CDR3 consists of 14 residues. V lost 4 bases and J lost 0, with 11 bases in between. This specimen comes from a study of T-cell memory formation after mild COVID-19. Points from the study as a whole: CD4+ bias marked clones expanding day 15 to 37, unlike balanced contracting clones.

Sequencing was performed on PBMCs or a T cell subset sorted from them (not recorded which). The chain uses TRBV30 and TRBJ2-3; no reliable D call. This receptor was taken from an adult woman who had mild COVID-19 (a few samples of this study predate the infection). Cell type and time point are not known. The CDR3 DNA is TGTGCCTGGACGAGGCTGACTAGCACAGATACGCAGTATTTT. Its translation: CAWTRLTSTDTQYF.